The 25 T cell receptor beta chains listed next were all sequenced from one sample in a study of blood T cell repertoires in COVID-19. Method: immunoSEQ multiplex PCR; TCRdb's copy keeps in-frame clones and lacks some. The data hold nearly 60,000 clones, with almost 90% observed a single time. The sample consisted of peripheral blood. The receptors were sampled from a man aged 55 to 69 with active COVID-19.

This sequence joins TRBV7-8 and TRBJ1-5; the D gene is possibly TRBD1 (6 bases). Germline V gene sequence: CDR1 SGHVS, CDR2 FQNEAQ. V was trimmed by 5 bases and J by 3 bases, leaving 11 bases between them. The CDR3 spans 14 residues. CDR3 sequence reads: CASSRTDSNQPQHF. The DNA for the CDR3 is TGTGCCAGCAGCCGGACAGACTCCAATCAGCCCCAGCATTTT. The variable domain in full, completed from reference TRBV7-8 and TRBJ1-5, reads GAGVSQSPRYKVAKRGQDVALRCDPISGHVSLFWYQQALGQGPEFLTYFQNEAQLDKSGLPSDRFFAERPEGSVSTLKIQRTQQEDSAVYLCASSRTDSNQPQHFGDGTRLSIL.

The V gene is TRBV2, the J gene TRBJ2-5; 7 positions agree with TRBD2. Germline V gene data show CDR1 as SNHLY and CDR2 as FYNNEI. With 5 bases clipped from V and 2 bases from J, the junction kept 5 bases outside the gene matches. The CDR3 is 14 amino acids. The CDR3 region is CASSPPSGQETQYF. The DNA of the CDR3 is TGTGCCAGCAGTCCACCTAGCGGACAAGAGACCCAGTACTTC.

The J gene is TRBJ1-1, the V gene TRBV5-1, with TRBD1 matching 8 bases. Looked up from germline, CDR1 is SGHRS and CDR2 is YFSETQ. This CDR3 has 16 residues. Trimming at V came to 4 bases and at J to 7 bases, leaving 15 bases not matched to a gene. In DNA, the CDR3 is TGCGCCAGCAGCCCAGGAACAAACAGGGGGTTTAATGAAGCTTTCTTT. Its translation is CASSPGTNRGFNEAFF.

The rearrangement joins TRBV5-5 to TRBJ2-3, with 10 bases matching TRBD1. Looked up from germline, CDR1 is SGHKS and CDR2 is YYEKEE (reference sequence). The CDR3 spans 18 residues. V dropped 1 base and J dropped 6; count of bases not matched to a gene: 14. CDR3 bases: TGTGCCAGCAGCTTGAGGGCGGGGACAGGGGCGGGCCCTGATACGCAGTATTTT. It is translated as CASSLRAGTGAGPDTQYF.

The gene calls are TRBV28 and TRBJ2-7; 9 bases line up with TRBD1. The germline V gene has CDR1 MDHEN and CDR2 SYDVKM. CDR3 length: 15 residues. V trimming: 5 bases; J trimming: 5 bases; junction bases outside the gene matches: 10. Written as DNA, the CDR3 is TGTGCCAGCAGTGCGGGGACAGGGACGACGGACGAGCAGTACTTC. This encodes CASSAGTGTTDEQYF.

The chain couples TRBV19 to TRBJ1-1, with D unresolved. Germline V lookup: CDR1 LNHDA, CDR2 SQIVND (reference sequence). CDR3 length equals 14 residues. Trimming pared 7 bases from V and 8 bases from J, leaving 20 bases between. CDR3 region: CASTQERTEFEAFF. The CDR3 nucleotides are TGTGCCAGTACCCAGGAGCGGACTGAATTCGAAGCTTTCTTT.

The chain uses TRBV6-5 and TRBJ1-2; 8 bases agree with TRBD1. CDR1 MNHEY and CDR2 SVGAGI come from the germline V gene. After removal of 6 bases from V and 0 bases from J, the junction contained 3 bases not matched to a gene. This CDR3 is built from 14 residues. In DNA form, the CDR3 reads TGTGCCAGCAGCCAGGGGGCAGCTAACTATGGCTACACCTTC. Amino acid sequence: CASSQGAANYGYTF.

This clone was detected only once. V usage is TRBV7-9 and J usage is TRBJ1-3, with a weak D call TRBD1 (5 bases). The CDR3 runs 14 residues. The germline V and J ends were trimmed by 5 bases and 3 bases, with 11 bases remaining between them. Germline V lookup: CDR1 SEHNR, CDR2 FQNEAQ (reference sequence). The CDR3 loop reads CASSEGVYGNTIYF. The CDR3 nucleotides read TGTGCCAGCAGCGAAGGGGTATATGGAAACACCATATATTTT.

V usage is TRBV2 and J usage is TRBJ2-4; 8 positions match TRBD2. The V gene's germline CDR1 is SNHLY and CDR2 FYNNEI. The trim removed 9 bases at V and 5 bases at J, leaving 12 bases unmatched. The CDR3 is 15 amino acids. This CDR3 reads CASATSGSIENIQYF. The DNA of the CDR3 is TGTGCCAGTGCAACCAGCGGGAGTATCGAAAACATTCAGTACTTC.

The rearrangement joins TRBV10-3 to TRBJ2-5; 7 bases line up with TRBD1. The V and J ends lost 11 bases and 3 bases, in that order; junction bases with no gene match: 9. This CDR3 contains 13 residues. Germline lookup yields CDR1 ENHRY and CDR2 SYGVKD. The DNA for the CDR3 is TGTGCCTCCAAATCCGGGACAGAAGAGACCCAGTACTTC. This codes for CASKSGTEETQYF.

This clone has just one count. This chain links TRBV5-1 with TRBJ2-3, with D tentatively TRBD2 (5 bases). V was pared by 5 bases and J by 5 bases, with 6 bases between. The germline gives CDR1 SGHRS, CDR2 YFSETQ. This CDR3 comprises 11 residues. DNA of the CDR3: TGCGCCAGCAGTGGGAGAGATACGCAGTATTTT. This sequence encodes CASSGRDTQYF. Drawing the rest from reference TRBV5-1 and TRBJ2-3, the complete variable domain is KAGVTQTPRYLIKTRGQQVTLSCSPISGHRSVSWYQQTPGQGLQFLFEYFSETQRNKGNFPGRFSGRQFSNSRSEMNVSTLELGDSALYLCASSGRDTQYFGPGTRLTVL.

The chain couples TRBV28 to TRBJ2-7; D call uncertain. The V and J ends lost 7 bases and 3 bases respectively, with 10 bases between them. Germline assignment: CDR1 MDHEN and CDR2 SYDVKM. This CDR3 contains 12 residues. CDR3 in amino acids: CASNEAVYEQYF. The CDR3 DNA sequence: TGTGCCAGCAACGAGGCAGTCTACGAGCAGTACTTC. Looking up the rest from reference TRBV28 and TRBJ2-7 gives the full variable domain: DVKVTQSSRYLVKRTGEKVFLECVQDMDHENMFWYRQDPGLGLRLIYFSYDVKMKEKGDIPEGYSVSREKKERFSLILESASTNQTSMYLCASNEAVYEQYFGPGTRLTVT.

The chain carries TRBV2 and TRBJ2-2; TRBD2 matches at 11 bases. V was clipped by 9 bases and J by 1 base; unmatched bases: 1. Germline V gives CDR1 SNHLY, CDR2 FYNNEI. CDR3 size: 14 residues. The CDR3 region is CASGLAGNTGELFF. As DNA, the CDR3 is TGTGCCAGTGGACTAGCGGGGAACACCGGGGAGCTGTTTTTT.

The chain uses TRBV5-1 and TRBJ1-1; 9 bases match TRBD1. Losses at the gene ends were 3 bases for V and 1 base for J; bases not matched to a gene: 4. CDR1 SGHRS and CDR2 YFSETQ come from the germline V gene. This CDR3 comprises 15 residues. In DNA, the CDR3 is TGCGCCAGCAGCTCCCTGACAGGGGGGAACACTGAAGCTTTCTTT. Residues: CASSSLTGGNTEAFF.

The chain employs TRBV9 and TRBJ2-7; no reliable D call. Germline CDR1 reads SGDLS; CDR2 reads YYNGEE. The CDR3 is 15 amino acids. The V gene lost 3 bases and the J gene lost 2 bases, with 15 bases spanning the gap. The CDR3 here is CASSAGAGRAYEQYF. CDR3 nucleotides: TGTGCCAGCAGCGCCGGCGCTGGCCGGGCCTACGAGCAGTACTTC.

This chain links TRBV6-1 with TRBJ1-6; TRBD1 is a possible D gene (5 bases). Germline loops: CDR1 MNHNS, CDR2 SASEGT. V was trimmed by 2 bases and J by 1 base, leaving 15 bases between them. The CDR3 extends over 18 amino acids. The CDR3 DNA sequence: TGTGCCAGCAGTGAAATAGTCGGGGGAGGGTCCTATAATTCACCCCTCCACTTT. Residues: CASSEIVGGGSYNSPLHF.

The chain is built from TRBV19 and TRBJ2-7, with 8 positions matching TRBD2. The CDR3 contains 13 residues. Germline V gene data show CDR1 as LNHDA and CDR2 as SQIVND (reference sequence). V lost 10 bases and J lost 2; bases outside the gene matches: 7. DNA of the CDR3: TGTGCCACTTCGACTAGCGATACCTACGAGCAGTACTTC. The encoded protein is CATSTSDTYEQYF.

This chain uses TRBV28 with TRBJ1-1; no clear D. V lost 7 bases to trimming and J lost 4 bases, with 13 bases between them. Germline-derived CDR1 and CDR2 are MDHEN and SYDVKM. The CDR3 spans 13 residues. The CDR3 loop is CASTNTVVTEAFF. The CDR3 coding sequence is TGTGCCAGCACTAATACAGTAGTCACTGAAGCTTTCTTT.

The chain links TRBV10-1 to TRBJ1-5; 10 bases line up with TRBD1. The CDR3 has 17 amino acids. V shed 0 bases, J shed 2 bases, and the junction held 4 bases outside the gene matches. Germline CDR1 and CDR2: WNHNN and SYGVQD (reference sequence). The CDR3 coding sequence is TGCGCCAGCAGTGAGTCGTCGGACAGGGGGTGCAATCAGCCCCAGCATTTT. Translation gives CASSESSDRGCNQPQHF.

The chain joins TRBV28 to TRBJ2-1; TRBD2 aligns across 10 bases. Germline loops: CDR1 MDHEN, CDR2 SYDVKM. The V and J ends lost 2 bases and 4 bases, in that order; junction bases with no gene match: 2. The CDR3 length is 15 residues. The CDR3 coding sequence is TGTGCCAGCAGTTTACTACTAGCGGGATACAATGAGCAGTTCTTC. It specifies CASSLLLAGYNEQFF.

In DNA, the CDR3 is TGTGCCAGCTCACTACAGTACAATGAGCAGTTCTTC. This gives the protein CASSLQYNEQFF. The gene calls are TRBV18 and TRBJ2-1, with no clear D. Between the trimmed V and J ends, which lost 4 bases and 4 bases, there was a span of 5 bases. The germline CDR1 and CDR2 sequences are KGHSH and LQKENI. This CDR3 region has 12 residues.

This clone was counted a single time. The J gene is TRBJ2-5, the V gene TRBV6-5; 7 nucleotides match TRBD2. Trimming took 6 bases from V and 5 from J; bases not matched to a gene: 9. The CDR3 length is 14 residues. Germline assignment: CDR1 MNHEY and CDR2 SVGAGI. The CDR3 is CASRPLAGAETQYF. CDR3 bases: TGTGCCAGCAGACCGCTCGCGGGAGCGGAGACCCAGTACTTC.

The V call is TRBV29-1, the J call TRBJ2-3; possible D gene TRBD1, 5 bases. Trimming removed 7 bases at V and 2 bases at J, with 16 bases between. The germline gives CDR1 SQVTM, CDR2 ANQGSEA. The length of the CDR3 is 14 residues. CDR3 sequence: CSATQGPNTDTQYF. The CDR3 bases are TGCAGCGCCACCCAGGGTCCAAACACAGATACGCAGTATTTT.

The chain joins TRBV4-1 to TRBJ2-1; D is perhaps TRBD2 (6 bases). V lost 2 bases to trimming and J lost 3 bases, with 17 bases between them. This CDR3 is 17 amino acids long. The germline CDR1 and CDR2 sequences are MGHRA and YSYEKL. This CDR3 reads CASSQQSIAEVYNEQFF. The CDR3 region has the DNA TGCGCCAGCAGCCAACAATCGATAGCGGAGGTCTACAATGAGCAGTTCTTC.

The chain links TRBV3-1 (or the pseudogene TRBV3-2) to TRBJ1-4; 7 positions match TRBD1. J was trimmed by 8 bases and V by 1 base; bases with no gene match: 7. The CDR3 loop spans 15 amino acids. The germline V gene has CDR1 LGHDT and CDR2 YNNKEL (reference sequence). CDR3 nucleotides: TGTGCCAGCAGCCAAGCAAGGGGGCACAGGGAAAAACTGTTTTTT. Its protein is CASSQARGHREKLFF.